The entry below describes one T cell receptor beta chain. Its antigen is as yet unknown. The PCR used 60 Vbeta and 13 Jbeta primers. Sequenced by immunoSEQ multiplex PCR; TCRdb stores in-frame clones only, minus some. There are roughly 150,000 clones in the sample; 50% to 75% occur only once, and less than 3.5% lies in the top ten. The data stem from a study of cytomegalovirus exposure and HLA in healthy donors. For the study at large: There were about 85 million unique TCRs (from HLA-typed donors) in an early data release.

Study-level points and caveats: TCR beta chain V- and J-gene trimming was linked, in a later analysis, to a missense variant in DCLRE1C.

The TCR originated in a woman aged 25 to 45 in good health and CMV-seropositive. What was sequenced was PBMCs.

In DNA, the CDR3 is TGTGCCAGCTCACCACCCGGGAATCCTAGGCAGGTCGCAGATACGCAGTATTTT. Encoded protein: CASSPPGNPRQVADTQYF. The chain uses TRBV18 and TRBJ2-3; perhaps TRBD2 as D (5 bases). The CDR3 is 18 residues long. V gave up 0 bases and J gave up 4 bases, with 20 bases separating them. Germline CDR1 and CDR2: KGHSH and LQKENI.